Following are 21 T cell receptor beta chains from one sample sequenced in a study of blood T cells in healthy people across ages. Next came a second PCR, run for about 6 to 11 cycles, which used a sample-barcoded 5' primer along with a J-beta primer mix. TCRdb re-derived calls from the 5' RACE reads in MiXCR, one entry per CDR3 protein. The data contain around 1.5 million distinct CDR3 sequences, approximately 59% of them seen just once; the ten biggest clones take up over 6.5%. Material: blood. The receptors derive from a man between 18 and 29 years old in good health.

The chain carries TRBV5-1 and TRBJ2-2, with D hard to call. The germline V and J ends were trimmed by 0 bases and 0 bases, with 6 bases remaining between them. The CDR3 covers 15 residues. The V gene's germline CDR1 is SGHRS and CDR2 YFSETQ. The CDR3 DNA reads TGCGCCAGCAGCTTGGGAGTTCCGAACACCGGGGAGCTGTTTTTT. Protein sequence: CASSLGVPNTGELFF.

This rearrangement joins TRBV20-1 to TRBJ1-1, with D unresolved. CDR1 is DFQATT, CDR2 SNEGSKA, per germline (reference sequence). V was clipped by 0 bases and J by 4 bases, with 15 bases between them. This CDR3 is 15 amino acids long. CDR3 sequence reads: CSARDRSIGGTEAFF. CDR3 sequence (DNA): TGCAGTGCTAGAGACCGGAGTATCGGCGGCACTGAAGCTTTCTTT.

This clonotype appeared a single time. V gene TRBV20-1 combines with J gene TRBJ2-1; 7 bases are shared with TRBD2. The CDR3 extends over 15 amino acids. The junction had 6 bases not matched to a gene; V was cut back by 0 bases and J by 4 bases. Per germline, CDR1 DFQATT and CDR2 SNEGSKA (reference sequence). The CDR3 protein is CSAREFQRGYNEQFF. The CDR3 region has the DNA TGCAGTGCTAGAGAGTTCCAGCGGGGTTACAATGAGCAGTTCTTC.

The rearrangement links TRBV3-1 to TRBJ2-5; D uncertain. This CDR3 is 14 amino acids long. Germline V lookup: CDR1 LGHDT, CDR2 YNNKEL (reference sequence). Trimming removed 2 bases at V and 2 bases at J, with 9 bases between. CDR3 DNA: TGTGCCAGCAGCCAACAGGTAGAGCAAGAGACCCAGTACTTC. It yields the protein CASSQQVEQETQYF.

This chain joins TRBV21-1 and TRBJ2-7; the table names TRBD1, a call not compared with the DNA. TRBV21-1 is termed a pseudogene. The CDR3 has 20 residues. CDR3 sequence reads: CASSKAFLNSQGTAIYEQYF. The CDR3 nucleotides read TGTGCCAGCAGCAAAGCGTTTTTAAATTCCCAGGGGACGGCGATCTACGAGCAGTACTTC.

This clonotype showed up many times. The rearrangement joins TRBV2 to TRBJ2-3, with D perhaps TRBD1 (6 bases). V lost 6 bases to trimming and J lost 3 bases, with 13 bases between them. Germline CDR1 reads SNHLY; CDR2 reads FYNNEI. This CDR3 is 14 amino acids long. The CDR3 protein is CASSPRQVTDTQYF. The CDR3 DNA follows: TGTGCCAGCAGCCCTCGACAGGTAACAGATACGCAGTATTTT.

The chain employs TRBV4-3 and TRBJ2-5; TRBD1 is a possible D gene (5 bases). V lost 1 base and J lost 5, with 8 bases in between. Germline V lookup: CDR1 LGHNA, CDR2 YSLEER. The CDR3 covers 13 residues. The CDR3 DNA reads as TGCGCCAGCAGCCAAGCGACAGTTGAGACCCAGTACTTC. Its protein product is CASSQATVETQYF.

This chain uses TRBV7-9 with TRBJ2-1; weak D call: TRBD1 (5 bases). Per the germline V gene, CDR1 is SEHNR and CDR2 is FQNEAQ (reference sequence). Between the trimmed V and J ends, which lost 4 bases and 8 bases, there was a span of 21 bases. This CDR3 region has 16 residues. CDR3: CASSSYIGAHSHEQFF. The CDR3 DNA follows: TGTGCCAGCAGCTCCTACATTGGGGCGCATTCTCATGAGCAGTTCTTC.

This chain links TRBV11-2 with TRBJ2-7; D gene uncertain. Germline CDR1 is SGHAT and CDR2 is FQNNGV. Trimming took 3 bases from V and 2 from J, leaving 23 bases between them. There are 18 residues in the CDR3. For the CDR3, the DNA is TGTGCCAGCAGCTTTTTGTTGTTCCGTCAGACTTTAACCTACGAGCAGTACTTC. Protein sequence: CASSFLLFRQTLTYEQYF.

This clonotype was seen only a few times. The chain links TRBV15 to TRBJ2-5, with 9 bases identical to TRBD1. Germline V CDR1 and CDR2: LNHNV, YYDKDF (reference sequence). The CDR3 runs to 14 residues. V shed 1 base and J 11 bases; nucleotides not matched to a gene: 8. CDR3 sequence reads: CATSRGDRDGQQYF. Written as DNA, the CDR3 is TGTGCCACCAGCAGAGGGGACAGGGACGGCCAGCAGTACTTC.

This clonotype was counted ten times or more. A read error is possible here, since a much larger clone lies one base away. The chain combines TRBV6-5 with TRBJ2-7, with D perhaps matching TRBD2 (5 bases). The V gene's germline CDR1 is MNHEY and CDR2 SVGAGI. The CDR3 has 15 residues. V was trimmed by 2 bases and J by 6 bases, leaving 17 bases between them. CDR3 nucleotide sequence: TGTGCCAGCAGTTACGGAGGTGAGACAACCTCCGAGCAGTACTTC. As protein: CASSYGGETTSEQYF.

V gene TRBV6-1 combines with J gene TRBJ1-2; D perhaps matches TRBD1 (6 bases). The CDR3 contains 15 residues. V shed 3 bases and J shed 4 bases, with 15 bases lying between them. CDR1 and CDR2 (germline): MNHNS, SASEGT. CDR3 sequence reads: CASSDLGRGAYGYTF. For the CDR3, the DNA is TGTGCCAGCAGTGATTTGGGCAGGGGTGCCTATGGCTACACCTTC.

This chain links TRBV4-3 with TRBJ2-1, with 9 nucleotides matching TRBD1. From germline, CDR1 is LGHNA and CDR2 YSLEER. V shed 4 bases, J shed 6 bases, and the junction held 7 bases outside the gene matches. The CDR3 has 15 residues. The CDR3 reads CASSPGTGNGNEQFF. The CDR3 DNA sequence: TGCGCCAGCAGCCCCGGGACAGGGAACGGCAATGAGCAGTTCTTC.

This chain uses TRBV3-1 with TRBJ2-1; the match to TRBD1 covers 9 bases. This CDR3 comprises 17 residues. The junction had 8 bases not matched to a gene; V was cut back by 0 bases and J by 5 bases. Per the germline V gene, CDR1 is LGHDT and CDR2 is YNNKEL (reference sequence). CDR3 loop: CASSQDLRQGGNNEQFF. The DNA for the CDR3 is TGTGCCAGCAGCCAAGATCTTCGACAGGGGGGAAACAATGAGCAGTTCTTC.

This chain uses TRBV27 with TRBJ2-7; 7 positions agree with TRBD1. The trim removed 6 bases at V and 0 bases at J, leaving 11 bases unmatched. The germline gives CDR1 MNHEY, CDR2 SMNVEV (reference sequence). CDR3 length: 16 residues. The CDR3: CASRSYGQEGSYEQYF. The CDR3 DNA is TGTGCCAGCAGATCCTACGGACAGGAAGGCTCCTACGAGCAGTACTTC.

This chain uses TRBV20-1 with TRBJ1-6; 7 bases are shared with TRBD1. The CDR3 has 17 residues. J gave up 7 bases and V 1 base, and 13 bases lay outside the gene matches. Germline V gives CDR1 DFQATT, CDR2 SNEGSKA (reference sequence). The CDR3 bases are TGCAGTGCTAGAGTACCTAAAAGGGGGCTTGGAAATTCACCCCTCCACTTT. It is translated as CSARVPKRGLGNSPLHF.

This clonotype was observed a few times. The DNA of the CDR3 is TGTGCCAGCAGTGCACCTGACCTCGGGATAGACAATGAGCAGTTCTTC. Protein: CASSAPDLGIDNEQFF. V usage is TRBV2 and J usage is TRBJ2-1; TRBD2 might be the D (5 bases). The CDR3 is 16 amino acids. Germline V lookup: CDR1 SNHLY, CDR2 FYNNEI. V dropped 4 bases and J dropped 5 bases, with 18 bases sitting between them. The full variable domain, in which reference TRBV2 and TRBJ2-1 provide the parts outside the CDR3, is EPEVTQTPSHQVTQMGQEVILRCVPISNHLYFYWYRQILGQKVEFLVSFYNNEISEKSEIFDDQFSVERPDGSNFTLKIRSTKLEDSAMYFCASSAPDLGIDNEQFFGPGTRLTVL.

The chain is built from TRBV4-3 and TRBJ1-6; D call uncertain. Germline V CDR1 and CDR2: LGHNA, YSLEER. CDR3 length: 15 residues. Trimming stripped 0 bases from V and 7 bases from J, with 10 bases between. The CDR3 reads CASSQDEGSNSPLHF. The CDR3 nucleotides are TGCGCCAGCAGCCAAGATGAAGGTAGCAATTCACCCCTCCACTTT.

This sequence joins TRBV7-2 and TRBJ2-3; TRBD1 agrees at 9 bases. The end of the DNA aligns better with TRBJ1-4, so the J call may be wrong. CDR3 length: 16 residues. In germline, CDR1 is SGHTA, CDR2 FQGNSA. The CDR3 DNA follows: TGTGCCAGCAGCCCGGACAGGGGTTCGGGGTATGAAAAACTGTTTTTT. This sequence encodes CASSPDRGSGYEKLFF.

This clonotype was observed a single time. The gene calls are TRBV20-1 and TRBJ2-7; 8 bases align to TRBD1. The germline CDR1 and CDR2 sequences are DFQATT and SNEGSKA (reference sequence). The CDR3 is 16 amino acids. V dropped 0 bases and J dropped 0; count of bases not matched to a gene: 7. DNA for the CDR3: TGCAGTGCTAGAGATGGGAGACAGGGGAGCTCCTACGAGCAGTACTTC. This gives the protein CSARDGRQGSSYEQYF.

This clonotype showed up just a few times. The gene calls are TRBV27 and TRBJ2-7; TRBD2 agrees at 7 bases. The CDR3 runs to 16 residues. The germline V gene encodes CDR1 MNHEY and CDR2 SMNVEV (reference sequence). Trimming cost V 2 bases and J 2 bases; bases outside gene matches: 9. DNA for the CDR3: TGTGCCAGCAGTTTAGCCCCGCTAGCGGCAACCTACGAGCAGTACTTC. This gives the protein CASSLAPLAATYEQYF.